This T cell receptor (beta chain) was obtained from a study of T-cell reconstitution after alpha-beta-depleted transplantation in children. Germline V gene sequence: CDR1 SQVTM, CDR2 ANQGSEA. The CDR3 loop spans 13 amino acids. Trimming removed 4 bases at V and 0 bases at J, with 7 bases between. The authors prepared the TCRbeta library with unique molecular identifiers. TCRdb fed the PCR reads into MiXCR, producing one record per CDR3 protein. This sample yields around 190,000 distinct CDR3 sequences, of which roughly 6.6% are seen a single time; more than 5.5% belongs to the top ten. This clonotype was recorded at least ten times.

The source was PBMCs, collected before TCRalphabeta/CD19-depleted stem cell transplant. The chain links TRBV29-1 to TRBJ1-3; D gene ambiguous. This TCR came from a boy aged 2 to 10 with acute lymphoblastic leukemia, due to receive a stem cell transplant. The CDR3 loop reads CSVAVSSGNTIYF. In nucleotides, the CDR3 is TGCAGCGTTGCGGTATCCTCTGGAAACACCATATATTTT.